The 10 T cell receptor beta chains reported below all come from one sample, sequenced in a study. A single record per CDR3 protein comes from TCRdb applying MiXCR to the 5' RACE reads. The sample lists around 37,000 distinct CDR3 sequences, 29% occurring once. Sequencing used memory CD4+ T cells sorted from a lymph node. Subset meaning: memory CD4+ T cells, CD4+CD45RO+CD25-. These receptors were obtained from a female donor with breast cancer.

The chain couples TRBV24-1 to TRBJ2-5, with TRBD2 matching over 7 bases. CDR1 and CDR2 from the germline V gene are KGHDR and SFDVKD. The CDR3 runs 16 residues. Trimming took 1 base from V and 4 from J; bases not matched to a gene: 8. The CDR3 loop is CATSDFGTSGGETQYF. The CDR3, as DNA: TGTGCCACCAGTGATTTTGGCACCTCGGGGGGAGAGACCCAGTACTTC.

Details on this clonotype: No conserved phenylalanine or tryptophan ends this CDR3, so it is likely a read error. The DNA is left out, because the CDR3 cannot be placed on it with certainty; the CDR3 is given as TCRdb lists it. This chain connects TRBV29-1 to TRBJ2-3; the D segment call TRBD2 is taken from the table without a DNA check. The germline V gene encodes CDR1 SQVTM and CDR2 ANQGSEA. 18 amino acids form the CDR3, both terminal residues included. The CDR3 reads CSAASGTSGRALADTQCL.

V usage is TRBV12-3 or TRBV12-4 and J usage is TRBJ1-2, with D possibly matching TRBD1 (6 bases). The CDR3 runs 12 residues. V lost 6 bases and J 8 bases, leaving 13 bases between the germline ends. As DNA, the CDR3 is TGTGCCAGCAGCCCCGGGGGGCGAGGCTACACCTTC. Protein product: CASSPGGRGYTF.

In this sample, this clonotype turned up a few times. The chain recombines TRBV6-2 or TRBV6-3 with TRBJ2-7; TRBD2 is a possible D gene (6 bases). Trimming shortened V by 5 bases and J by 4 bases, and 9 bases separated the two germline ends. The germline CDR1 and CDR2 sequences are MNHEY and SVGEGT. The CDR3 has 12 amino acids. The CDR3 reads CASSASAYEQYF. In nucleotides, the CDR3 is TGTGCCAGCAGTGCTAGCGCATACGAGCAGTACTTC.

The chain has TRBV7-3 and TRBJ2-1; 9 nucleotides line up with TRBD1. The CDR3 length is 14 residues. The V and J ends lost 4 bases and 6 bases, in that order; junction bases with no gene match: 4. Germline CDR1 SGHTA, CDR2 FQGTGA. The CDR3 sequence: CASSSGQGFNEQFF. The CDR3 DNA reads as TGTGCCAGCAGCTCGGGACAGGGCTTCAATGAGCAGTTCTTC.

V usage is TRBV21-1 and J usage is TRBJ2-5; TRBD1 is taken as the D call from the table, unchecked against the DNA. TRBV21-1 is a pseudogene segment. The length of the CDR3 is 12 residues. CDR3 sequence: CASTPLQETQHF. The CDR3 DNA reads TGTGCCAGCACCCCCCTACAAGAGACCCAGCACTTC.

This clonotype showed up just a few times. The chain couples TRBV6-5 to TRBJ2-5; tentatively, D is TRBD1 or TRBD2 (5 bases each). V was clipped by 6 bases and J by 7 bases, with 24 bases between them. The germline gives CDR1 MNHEY, CDR2 SVGAGI. There are 16 residues in the CDR3. The chain's CDR3 is CASSRRQPGTPGTQYF. The CDR3 DNA is TGTGCCAGCAGCCGACGACAGCCCGGGACCCCGGGGACCCAGTACTTC.

This chain joins TRBV5-5 and TRBJ2-5; D might be TRBD1 (5 bases). The germline V gene encodes CDR1 SGHKS and CDR2 YYEKEE (reference sequence). This CDR3 is 14 amino acids long. V lost 4 bases and J 1 base, leaving 11 bases between the germline ends. In DNA form, the CDR3 reads TGTGCCAGCAGCGAGGCAGGGTTCCAAGAGACCCAGTACTTC. It codes for CASSEAGFQETQYF.

CDR3 protein: CASSLQNYPNTGELFF. DNA for the CDR3: TGTGCCAGCTCATTACAGAACTACCCGAACACCGGGGAGCTGTTTTTT. The rearrangement links TRBV18 to TRBJ2-2; D unresolved. V dropped 5 bases and J dropped 0 bases, with 13 bases sitting between them. CDR1 and CDR2 (germline): KGHSH, LQKENI. This CDR3 has 16 residues.

The chain couples TRBV18 to TRBJ1-1, with 9 bases identical to TRBD1. The CDR3 is 17 residues long. The germline V gene encodes CDR1 KGHSH and CDR2 LQKENI. V gave up 4 bases and J gave up 5 bases; unmatched junction bases: 14. The CDR3 is CASSQIVHRGRWTEAFF. The CDR3 nucleotides are TGTGCCAGCTCACAGATAGTACACAGGGGGCGTTGGACTGAAGCTTTCTTT.